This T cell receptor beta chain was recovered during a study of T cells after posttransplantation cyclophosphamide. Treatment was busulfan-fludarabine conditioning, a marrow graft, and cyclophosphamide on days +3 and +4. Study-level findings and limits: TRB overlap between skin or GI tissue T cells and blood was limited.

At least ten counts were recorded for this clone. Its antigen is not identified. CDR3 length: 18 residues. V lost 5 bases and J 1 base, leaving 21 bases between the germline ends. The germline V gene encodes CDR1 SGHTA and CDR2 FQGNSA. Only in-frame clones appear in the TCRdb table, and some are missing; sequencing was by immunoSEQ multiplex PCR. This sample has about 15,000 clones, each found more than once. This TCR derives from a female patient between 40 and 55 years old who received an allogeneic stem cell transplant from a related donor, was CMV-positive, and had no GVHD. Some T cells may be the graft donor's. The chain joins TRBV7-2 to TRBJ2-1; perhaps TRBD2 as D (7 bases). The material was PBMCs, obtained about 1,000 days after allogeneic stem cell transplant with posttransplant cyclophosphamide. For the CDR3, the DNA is TGTGCCAGCAGCCCAAGAGGGACGGGGGGCGATTCCTACAATGAGCAGTTCTTC. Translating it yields CASSPRGTGGDSYNEQFF. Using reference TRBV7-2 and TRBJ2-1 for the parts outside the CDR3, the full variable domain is GAGVSQSPSNKVTEKGKDVELRCDPISGHTALYWYRQSLGQGLEFLIYFQGNSAPDKSGLPSDRFSAERTGGSVSTLTIQRTQQEDSAVYLCASSPRGTGGDSYNEQFFGPGTRLTVL.